The rows below give T cell receptor beta chains drawn from one sample of a study of cytomegalovirus exposure and HLA in healthy donors. Only in-frame clones appear in the TCRdb table, and some are missing; sequencing was by immunoSEQ multiplex PCR. This sample carries over 100,000 clones, with roughly 1.7% going to the ten biggest clones. The sample comprised PBMCs. The receptors come from a man in his late teens or twenties in good health and CMV-seronegative. The CDR3 runs from the conserved cysteine through the conserved F or W. The D gene is left open where the match is weak.

CDR3 length: 15
J gene: TRBJ1-2
D gene: -
V gene: TRBV10-3
CDR3 protein: CAIRQELDLNYGYTF
CDR3 DNA: TGTGCCATCAGACAGGAGCTAGACCTTAACTATGGCTACACCTTC

CDR3 length: 14
J gene: TRBJ1-4
D gene: TRBD1
V gene: TRBV27
CDR3 protein: CASSLRDSREKLFF
CDR3 DNA: TGTGCCAGCAGTCTCCGGGACAGTCGCGAAAAACTGTTTTTT

CDR3 length: 16
J gene: TRBJ1-6
D gene: -
V gene: TRBV27
CDR3 protein: CASSPWEGQGYSPLHF
CDR3 DNA: TGTGCCAGCAGTCCATGGGAAGGGCAGGGTTATTCACCCCTCCACTTT

CDR3 length: 15
J gene: TRBJ2-2
D gene: TRBD2
V gene: TRBV5-1
CDR3 protein: CASSLGLADTGELFF
CDR3 DNA: TGCGCCAGCAGCTTGGGACTAGCGGATACCGGGGAGCTGTTTTTT

CDR3 length: 15
J gene: TRBJ2-2
D gene: TRBD1
V gene: TRBV19
CDR3 protein: CASSRGQGTSGELFF
CDR3 DNA: TGTGCCAGTAGCCGTGGACAGGGAACATCCGGGGAGCTGTTTTTT

CDR3 length: 11
J gene: TRBJ1-2
D gene: -
V gene: TRBV7-9
CDR3 protein: CASSPKQGYTF
CDR3 DNA: TGTGCCAGCAGCCCAAAACAGGGTTACACCTTC

CDR3 length: 17
J gene: TRBJ2-1
D gene: TRBD2
V gene: TRBV7-9
CDR3 protein: CASSPPKGTSGANEQFF
CDR3 DNA: TGTGCCAGCAGCCCCCCAAAGGGGACTAGCGGGGCTAATGAGCAGTTCTTC

CDR3 length: 15
J gene: TRBJ1-5
D gene: TRBD1
V gene: TRBV5-1
CDR3 protein: CASSRDSNSNQPQHF
CDR3 DNA: TGCGCCAGCAGCCGGGACAGTAATAGCAATCAGCCCCAGCATTTT

CDR3 length: 16
J gene: TRBJ1-3
D gene: -
V gene: TRBV25-1
CDR3 protein: CASSELEDPSGNTIYF
CDR3 DNA: TGTGCCAGCAGTGAATTGGAGGATCCCTCTGGAAACACCATATATTTT

CDR3 length: 16
J gene: TRBJ2-1
D gene: TRBD2
V gene: TRBV5-1
CDR3 protein: CASSFRLAGGYNEQFF
CDR3 DNA: TGCGCCAGCAGCTTCCGACTAGCGGGAGGGTACAATGAGCAGTTCTTC